This is a list of T cell receptor beta chains from one sample in a study of T cell responses to AZD1222 COVID-19 vaccine. Generated by immunoSEQ multiplex PCR, the TCRdb table keeps only in-frame clones and is missing some. The sample has 78,000 or so clones; roughly 75% are singletons. The source material was peripheral blood, sampled 28 days after the second AZD1222 dose. All receptors derive from an adult who received the AZD1222 COVID-19 vaccine. The CDR3 runs from the conserved cysteine through the conserved F or W. The D gene is left open where the match is weak. Clone sizes are given selectively: once, few, many, or a class where the clone is expanded.

V gene	J gene	clone size	D gene	CDR3 length	CDR3 protein	CDR3 DNA
TRBV28	TRBJ2-7	NA	TRBD1	13	CASSLLTGREQYF	TGTGCCAGCAGTTTATTGACAGGGCGGGAGCAGTACTTC
TRBV7-9	TRBJ2-1	once	NA	15	CASSLAWTGYNEQFF	TGTGCCAGCAGCTTAGCTTGGACTGGTTACAATGAGCAGTTCTTC
TRBV4-2	TRBJ1-6	NA	NA	14	CASSQRPLNSPLHF	TGTGCCAGCAGCCAAAGGCCCTTGAATTCACCCCTCCACTTT
TRBV5-1	TRBJ2-5	NA	TRBD2	19	CASSFGRRGGGQTQETQYF	TGCGCCAGCAGCTTCGGCCGGCGGGGGGGCGGTCAGACCCAAGAGACCCAGTACTTC
TRBV27	TRBJ2-5	few	NA	15	CASSLSGSYGETQYF	TGTGCCAGCAGTTTATCAGGCAGTTATGGAGAGACCCAGTACTTC
TRBV5-5	TRBJ2-3	NA	NA	14	CASSLVFSTDTQYF	TGTGCCAGCAGCTTGGTCTTTAGCACAGATACGCAGTATTTT
TRBV27	TRBJ2-7	NA	NA	13	CASSLAHGVEQYF	TGTGCCAGCAGTTTAGCACACGGGGTCGAGCAGTACTTC
TRBV5-8	TRBJ1-1	NA	TRBD1	14	CASRKTGKNTEAFF	TGTGCCAGCAGAAAGACAGGGAAAAACACTGAAGCTTTCTTT
TRBV4-3	TRBJ2-3	NA	NA	14	CASSQMSGTDTQYF	TGCGCCAGCAGCCAAATGTCGGGGACAGATACGCAGTATTTT
TRBV4-1	TRBJ1-4	NA	NA	15	CASSQDRDLGEKLFF	TGCGCCAGCAGCCAAGATCGGGATCTGGGTGAAAAACTGTTTTTT
TRBV2	TRBJ2-7	NA	TRBD2	13	CASRRLAGIEQYF	TGTGCCAGCAGGAGACTAGCGGGGATCGAGCAGTACTTC
TRBV7-8	TRBJ1-2	NA	NA	15	CASSLVGQGTYGYTF	TGTGCCAGCAGCTTAGTCGGGCAGGGCACCTATGGCTACACCTTC
TRBV5-1	TRBJ1-4	NA	NA	14	CASSLDVGYEKLFF	TGCGCCAGCAGCTTGGATGTGGGTTACGAAAAACTGTTTTTT
TRBV9	TRBJ1-6	few	NA	16	CASSASGLPVGSPLHF	TGTGCCAGCAGCGCCTCCGGACTACCGGTCGGGTCACCCCTCCACTTT
TRBV20-1	TRBJ2-4	NA	NA	11	CSAREGNIQYF	TGCAGTGCTAGGGAGGGAAACATTCAGTACTTC
TRBV3-1/TRBV3-2	TRBJ2-7	few	NA	12	CASSQEGSVQYF	TGTGCCAGCAGCCAAGAGGGTTCAGTACAGTACTTC
TRBV29-1	TRBJ1-1	once	NA	13	CSGVGTGYTEAFF	TGCAGCGGGGTCGGGACGGGTTACACTGAAGCTTTCTTT
TRBV5-1	TRBJ2-3	NA	NA	16	CASSLDRRGSTDTQYF	TGCGCCAGCAGCTTGGATCGGCGGGGTAGCACAGATACGCAGTATTTT
TRBV9	TRBJ2-2	NA	TRBD2	15	CASSPFLAETGELFF	TGTGCCAGCAGCCCGTTTCTAGCGGAGACCGGGGAGCTGTTTTTT
TRBV29-1	TRBJ2-1	NA	NA	14	CSVDLGTTYNEQFF	TGCAGCGTTGACCTCGGGACGACCTACAATGAGCAGTTCTTC
TRBV6-2/TRBV6-3	TRBJ1-6	NA	NA	17	CASSYSTLQGLGSPLHF	TGTGCCAGCAGTTACTCGACTCTACAGGGTCTAGGATCACCCCTCCACTTT
TRBV6-2/TRBV6-3	TRBJ2-7	NA	TRBD2	17	CASSYSGAGGPAYEQYF	TGTGCCAGCAGTTACTCGGGAGCGGGAGGGCCAGCCTACGAGCAGTACTTC
TRBV4-1	TRBJ2-2	NA	NA	15	CASSQEAGMTGELFF	TGCGCCAGCAGCCAAGAGGCCGGGATGACCGGGGAGCTGTTTTTT
TRBV28	TRBJ1-1	NA	NA	12	CASSPYRTEAFF	TGTGCCAGCAGTCCGTATAGAACTGAAGCTTTCTTT
TRBV6-5	TRBJ1-3	NA	NA	13	CASSLDIRNTIYF	TGTGCCAGCAGCCTGGACATTCGAAACACCATATATTTT
TRBV11-2	TRBJ1-4	NA	NA	15	CASSPTARLNEKLFF	TGTGCCAGCAGCCCCACGGCACGCCTGAATGAAAAACTGTTTTTT
TRBV27	TRBJ1-1	NA	NA	14	CASSLSGLNTEAFF	TGTGCCAGCAGTTTGTCAGGCTTGAACACTGAAGCTTTCTTT
TRBV11-2	TRBJ2-3	NA	NA	12	CASSLHTDTQYF	TGTGCCAGCAGCCTTCACACAGATACGCAGTATTTT
TRBV7-2	TRBJ2-2	NA	NA	13	CASSLASTGELFF	TGTGCCAGCAGCTTAGCGAGCACCGGGGAGCTGTTTTTT
TRBV7-6	TRBJ2-7	once	NA	11	CASSWGSEQYF	TGTGCCAGCAGCTGGGGCTCCGAGCAGTACTTC
TRBV10-3	TRBJ1-5	NA	TRBD1	16	CAISESGTGDNQPQHF	TGTGCCATCAGTGAGTCCGGGACAGGGGACAATCAGCCCCAGCATTTT
TRBV7-8	TRBJ2-1	few	NA	14	CASSLSGEPNEQFF	TGTGCCAGCAGCTTATCGGGGGAACCAAATGAGCAGTTCTTC